Listed here are 6 T cell receptor beta chains from one sample, sequenced in a study of identical twins. TCRdb independently ran MiXCR on the 5' RACE reads; one entry per CDR3 protein. The sample holds approximately 210,000 distinct CDR3 sequences, around a tenth seen once. Sequencing was carried out using memory (CD45RO+) T cells sorted from blood. The source of these receptors is a woman under 30 in good health.

This clonotype has more than one count but fewer than ten. The chain combines TRBV12-3 or TRBV12-4 with TRBJ2-2, with D unresolved. Trimming pared 3 bases from V and 0 bases from J, leaving 8 bases between. CDR3 size: 15 residues. CDR3 coding DNA: TGTGCCAGCAGTTTTACCCCCCCGAACACCGGGGAGCTGTTTTTT. Protein product: CASSFTPPNTGELFF.

This clonotype was recorded at least ten times. The V call is TRBV5-1, the J call TRBJ2-6; no definite D call. Per germline, CDR1 SGHRS and CDR2 YFSETQ. The CDR3 is made up of 15 amino acids. V lost 0 bases and J 1 base, leaving 5 bases between the germline ends. The CDR3 region is CASSLEASGANVLTF. The CDR3 DNA is TGCGCCAGCAGCTTGGAGGCATCTGGGGCCAACGTCCTGACTTTC.

On this clonotype itself: An end of the junction does not agree with germline; a read error may underlie this. The chain links TRBV7-7 to TRBJ2-1; D is ambiguous. Per the germline V gene, CDR1 is SSHAT and CDR2 is FNYEAQ (reference sequence). The CDR3 is made up of 14 amino acids. The DNA of the CDR3 is TGTGCTAGCAGCTTAAGTCCGCACTACAATGAGCAGTTCTTC. This gives the protein CASSLSPHYNEQFF.

The chain joins TRBV7-2 to TRBJ2-4; 8 nucleotides align to TRBD2. CDR3 size: 16 residues. Trimming cost V 1 base and J 4 bases; bases outside gene matches: 6. Germline assignment: CDR1 SGHTA and CDR2 FQGNSA. The CDR3 region is CASSLEPGGAKNIQYF. DNA for the CDR3: TGTGCCAGCAGCTTAGAGCCGGGAGGGGCAAAAAACATTCAGTACTTC.

This chain links TRBV7-9 with TRBJ1-2; 7 nucleotides agree with TRBD1. Per the germline V gene, CDR1 is SEHNR and CDR2 is FQNEAQ (reference sequence). Trimming removed 5 bases from V and 4 bases from J; junction bases left unmatched: 10. CDR3 size: 15 residues. The CDR3, as DNA: TGTGCCAGCAGCCCTGAGGGGGCTACCTTCTATGGCTACACCTTC. Translating gives CASSPEGATFYGYTF.

This clonotype was detected ten times or more. The chain links TRBV12-3 or TRBV12-4 to TRBJ1-6; no reliable D call. The CDR3 totals 14 residues. The V end lost 5 bases, the J end lost 10 bases, and 15 bases lay between the germline ends. DNA of the CDR3: TGTGCCAGCAGTCTCTTCTCTTCGATGTCACCCCTCCACTTT. This encodes CASSLFSSMSPLHF.